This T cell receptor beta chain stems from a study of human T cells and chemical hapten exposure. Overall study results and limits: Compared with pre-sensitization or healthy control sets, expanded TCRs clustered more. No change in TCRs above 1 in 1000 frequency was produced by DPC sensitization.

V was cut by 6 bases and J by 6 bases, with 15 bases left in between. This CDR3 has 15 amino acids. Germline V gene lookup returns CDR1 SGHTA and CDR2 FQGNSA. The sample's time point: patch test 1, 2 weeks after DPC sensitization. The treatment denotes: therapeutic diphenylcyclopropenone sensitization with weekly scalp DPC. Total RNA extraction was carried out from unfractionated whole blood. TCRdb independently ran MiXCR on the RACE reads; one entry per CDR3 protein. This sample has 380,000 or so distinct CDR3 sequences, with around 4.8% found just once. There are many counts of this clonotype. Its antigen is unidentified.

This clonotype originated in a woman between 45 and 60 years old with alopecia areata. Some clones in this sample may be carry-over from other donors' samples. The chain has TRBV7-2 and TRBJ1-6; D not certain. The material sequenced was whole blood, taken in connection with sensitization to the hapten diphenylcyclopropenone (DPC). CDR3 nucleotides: TGTGCCAGCAGTCCCGAAGGCGCGGGTAATTCACCCCTCCACTTT. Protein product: CASSPEGAGNSPLHF. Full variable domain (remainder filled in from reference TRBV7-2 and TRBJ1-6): GAGVSQSPSNKVTEKGKDVELRCDPISGHTALYWYRQSLGQGLEFLIYFQGNSAPDKSGLPSDRFSAERTGGSVSTLTIQRTQQEDSAVYLCASSPEGAGNSPLHFGNGTRLTVT.